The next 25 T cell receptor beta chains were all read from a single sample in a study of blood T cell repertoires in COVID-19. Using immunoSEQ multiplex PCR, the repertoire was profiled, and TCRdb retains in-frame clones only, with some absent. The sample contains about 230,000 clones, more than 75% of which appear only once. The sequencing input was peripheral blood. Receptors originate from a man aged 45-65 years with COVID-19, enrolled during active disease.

CDR3 DNA sequence: TGTGCCAGCAGCTTAGACAGGGTAAGTAGCACTGAAGCTTTCTTT. This codes for CASSLDRVSSTEAFF. The rearrangement uses TRBV7-3 and TRBJ1-1, with TRBD1 matching over 7 bases. From germline, CDR1 is SGHTA and CDR2 FQGTGA. V lost 2 bases to trimming and J lost 4 bases; unmatched junction nucleotides: 7. The CDR3 sequence is 15 residues long.

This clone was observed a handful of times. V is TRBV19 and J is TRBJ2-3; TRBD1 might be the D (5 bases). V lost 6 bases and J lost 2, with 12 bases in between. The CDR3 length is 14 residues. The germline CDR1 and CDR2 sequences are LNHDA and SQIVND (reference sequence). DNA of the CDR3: TGTGCCAGTAGCTCCAGGGAATTCACAGATACGCAGTATTTT. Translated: CASSSREFTDTQYF.

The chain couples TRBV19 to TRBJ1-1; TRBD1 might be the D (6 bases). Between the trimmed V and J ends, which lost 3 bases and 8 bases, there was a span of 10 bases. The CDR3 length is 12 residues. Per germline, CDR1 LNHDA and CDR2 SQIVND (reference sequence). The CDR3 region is CASSMGAREAFF. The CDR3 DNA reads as TGTGCCAGTAGTATGGGGGCGCGGGAAGCTTTCTTT.

In DNA form, the CDR3 reads TGTGCCAGCAGCTTAGGAGCGGGAGCTAGCGGGATCACCGGGGAGCTGTTTTTT. This sequence encodes CASSLGAGASGITGELFF. The rearrangement uses TRBV7-9 and TRBJ2-2; 9 bases map to TRBD2. The CDR3 runs 18 residues. After removal of 1 base from V and 4 bases from J, the junction contained 10 bases not matched to a gene. Germline V lookup: CDR1 SEHNR, CDR2 FQNEAQ (reference sequence).

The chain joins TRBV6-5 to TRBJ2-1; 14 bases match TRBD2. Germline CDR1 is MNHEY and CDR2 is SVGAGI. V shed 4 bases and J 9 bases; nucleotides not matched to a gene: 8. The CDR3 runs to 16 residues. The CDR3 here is CASSSPRTSGRSEQFF. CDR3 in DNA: TGTGCCAGCAGTTCCCCCCGGACTAGCGGGAGGAGTGAGCAGTTCTTC.

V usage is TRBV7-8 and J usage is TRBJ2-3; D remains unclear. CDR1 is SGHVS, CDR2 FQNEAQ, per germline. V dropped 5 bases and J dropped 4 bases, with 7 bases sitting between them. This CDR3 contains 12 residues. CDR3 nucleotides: TGTGCCAGCAGCCCCTCTTCAGATACGCAGTATTTT. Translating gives CASSPSSDTQYF.

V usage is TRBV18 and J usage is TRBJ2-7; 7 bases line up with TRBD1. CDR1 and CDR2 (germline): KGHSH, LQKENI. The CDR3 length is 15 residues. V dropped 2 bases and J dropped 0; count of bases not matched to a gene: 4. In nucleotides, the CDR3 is TGTGCCAGCTCACCATCATCAGGGGGCTCCTACGAGCAGTACTTC. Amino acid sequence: CASSPSSGGSYEQYF.

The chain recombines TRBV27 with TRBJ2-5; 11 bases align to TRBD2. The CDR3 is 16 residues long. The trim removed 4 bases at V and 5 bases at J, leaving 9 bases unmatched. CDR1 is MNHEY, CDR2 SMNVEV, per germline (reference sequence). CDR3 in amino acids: CASSSLASGGWETQYF. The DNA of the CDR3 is TGTGCCAGCAGTTCATTGGCTAGCGGGGGGTGGGAGACCCAGTACTTC.

The CDR3 sequence: CASSMASGSMSYNEQFF. CDR3 nucleotide sequence: TGTGCCAGTAGTATGGCTAGCGGGAGCATGTCCTACAATGAGCAGTTCTTC. The chain joins TRBV19 to TRBJ2-1; the match to TRBD2 covers 10 bases. Trimming at V came to 3 bases and at J to 1 base, leaving 6 bases not matched to a gene. The CDR3 is 17 amino acids. Looked up from germline, CDR1 is LNHDA and CDR2 is SQIVND (reference sequence).

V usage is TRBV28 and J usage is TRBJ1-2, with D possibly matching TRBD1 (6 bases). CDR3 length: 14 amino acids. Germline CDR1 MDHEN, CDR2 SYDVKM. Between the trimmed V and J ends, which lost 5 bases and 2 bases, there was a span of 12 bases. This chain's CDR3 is CASSPPGQNYGYTF. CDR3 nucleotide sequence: TGTGCCAGCAGTCCTCCGGGACAAAACTATGGCTACACCTTC.

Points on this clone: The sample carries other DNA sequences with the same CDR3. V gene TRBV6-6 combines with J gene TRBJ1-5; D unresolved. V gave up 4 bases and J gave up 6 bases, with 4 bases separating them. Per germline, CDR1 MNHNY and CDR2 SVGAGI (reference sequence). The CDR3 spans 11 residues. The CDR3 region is CASSSGQPQHF. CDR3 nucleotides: TGTGCCAGCAGTTCGGGTCAGCCCCAGCATTTT.

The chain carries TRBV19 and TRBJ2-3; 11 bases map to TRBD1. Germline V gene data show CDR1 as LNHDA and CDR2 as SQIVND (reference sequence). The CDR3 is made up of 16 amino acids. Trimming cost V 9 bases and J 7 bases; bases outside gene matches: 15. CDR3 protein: CASKRSGTGGGYTQYF. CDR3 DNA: TGTGCCAGCAAGAGAAGCGGGACAGGGGGAGGCTATACGCAGTATTTT.

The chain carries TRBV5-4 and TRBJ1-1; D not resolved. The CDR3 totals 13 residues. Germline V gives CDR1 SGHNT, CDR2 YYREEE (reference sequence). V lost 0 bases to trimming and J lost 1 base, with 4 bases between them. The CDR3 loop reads CASSLGRNTEAFF. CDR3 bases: TGTGCCAGCAGCTTGGGCAGGAACACTGAAGCTTTCTTT.

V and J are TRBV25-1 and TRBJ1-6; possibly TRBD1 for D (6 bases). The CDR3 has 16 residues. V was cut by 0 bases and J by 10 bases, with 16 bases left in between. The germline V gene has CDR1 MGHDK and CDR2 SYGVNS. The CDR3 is CASSEYGTGLISPLHF. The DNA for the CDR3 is TGTGCCAGCAGTGAATACGGAACAGGGCTGATCTCACCCCTCCACTTT.

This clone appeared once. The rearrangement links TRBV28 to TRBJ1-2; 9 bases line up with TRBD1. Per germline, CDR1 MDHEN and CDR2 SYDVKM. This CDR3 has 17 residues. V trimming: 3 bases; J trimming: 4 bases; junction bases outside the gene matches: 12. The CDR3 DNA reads TGTGCCAGCAGTTTTGGCACAGGGGGCGGCAAGGGCTATGGCTACACCTTC. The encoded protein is CASSFGTGGGKGYGYTF.

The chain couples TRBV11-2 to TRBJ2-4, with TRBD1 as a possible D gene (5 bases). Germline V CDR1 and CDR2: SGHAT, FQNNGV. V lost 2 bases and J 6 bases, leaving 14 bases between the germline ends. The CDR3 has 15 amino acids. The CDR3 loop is CASSLFQGSLNIQYF. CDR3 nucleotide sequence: TGTGCCAGCAGCTTATTCCAGGGATCACTAAACATTCAGTACTTC. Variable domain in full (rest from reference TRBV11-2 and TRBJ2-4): EAGVAQSPRYKIIEKRQSVAFWCNPISGHATLYWYQQILGQGPKLLIQFQNNGVVDDSQLPKDRFSAERLKGVDSTLKIQPAKLEDSAVYLCASSLFQGSLNIQYFGAGTRLSVL.

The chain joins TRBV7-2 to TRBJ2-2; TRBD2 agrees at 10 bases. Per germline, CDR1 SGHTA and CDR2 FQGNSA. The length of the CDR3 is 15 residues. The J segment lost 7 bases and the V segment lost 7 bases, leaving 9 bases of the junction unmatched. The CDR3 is CASNNLAGVGGELFF. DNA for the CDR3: TGTGCCAGCAACAACCTAGCGGGAGTGGGCGGGGAGCTGTTTTTT.

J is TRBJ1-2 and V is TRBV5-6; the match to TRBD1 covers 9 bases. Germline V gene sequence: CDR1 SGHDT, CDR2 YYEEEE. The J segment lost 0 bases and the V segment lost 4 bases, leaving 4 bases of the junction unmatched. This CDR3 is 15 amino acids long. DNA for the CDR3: TGTGCCAGCAGCCGGACAGGGGCTACTAACTATGGCTACACCTTC. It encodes CASSRTGATNYGYTF.

DNA of the CDR3: TGTGCCAGCAGCTGGGGACAGATCTCTGGAAACACCATATATTTT. As protein: CASSWGQISGNTIYF. The chain joins TRBV7-2 to TRBJ1-3; 7 nucleotides match TRBD1. Trimming took 4 bases from V and 0 from J; bases not matched to a gene: 3. From germline, CDR1 is SGHTA and CDR2 FQGNSA. The CDR3 is 15 residues long.

The CDR3 region is CASSSPTAGGTEAFF. In nucleotides, the CDR3 is TGTGCCAGCAGTTCCCCGACAGCGGGGGGTACTGAAGCTTTCTTT. The genes are TRBV27 and TRBJ1-1, with a tentative D call TRBD1 (5 bases). The V end lost 4 bases, the J end lost 5 bases, and 17 bases lay between the germline ends. The CDR3 has 15 amino acids. The germline CDR1 and CDR2 sequences are MNHEY and SMNVEV (reference sequence).

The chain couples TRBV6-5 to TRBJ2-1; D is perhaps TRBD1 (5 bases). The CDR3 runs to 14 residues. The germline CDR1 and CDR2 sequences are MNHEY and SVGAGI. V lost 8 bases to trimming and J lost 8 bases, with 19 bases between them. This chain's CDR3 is CASALVVLGDEQFF. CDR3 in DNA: TGTGCCAGCGCTCTAGTGGTATTAGGGGATGAGCAGTTCTTC.

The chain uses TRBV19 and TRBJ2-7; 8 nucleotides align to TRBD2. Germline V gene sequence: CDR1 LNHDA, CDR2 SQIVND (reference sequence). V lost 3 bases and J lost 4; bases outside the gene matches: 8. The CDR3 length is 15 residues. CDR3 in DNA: TGTGCCAGTAGTATCATAGCGGGAAATCGTTACGAGCAGTACTTC. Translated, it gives CASSIIAGNRYEQYF.

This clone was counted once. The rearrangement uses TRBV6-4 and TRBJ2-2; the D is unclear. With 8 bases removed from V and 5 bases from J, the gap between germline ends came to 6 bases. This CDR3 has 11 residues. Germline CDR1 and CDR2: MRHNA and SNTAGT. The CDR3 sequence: CASAITGELFF. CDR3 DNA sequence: TGTGCCAGCGCTATTACCGGGGAGCTGTTTTTT.

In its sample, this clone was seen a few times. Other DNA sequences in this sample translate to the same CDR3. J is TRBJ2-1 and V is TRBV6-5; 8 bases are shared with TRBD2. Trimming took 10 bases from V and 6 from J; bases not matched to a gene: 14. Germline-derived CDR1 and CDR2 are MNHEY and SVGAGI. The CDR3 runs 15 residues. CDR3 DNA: TGTGCCACCCGACGGGAGGGGGGACGTGGCAATGAGCAGTTCTTC. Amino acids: CATRREGGRGNEQFF.

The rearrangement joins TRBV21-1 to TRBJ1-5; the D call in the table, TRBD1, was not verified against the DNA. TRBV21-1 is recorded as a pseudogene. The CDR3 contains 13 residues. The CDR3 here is CASSKRGRQPQHF. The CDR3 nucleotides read TGTGCCAGCAGCAAGAGGGGGCGTCAGCCCCAGCATTTT.